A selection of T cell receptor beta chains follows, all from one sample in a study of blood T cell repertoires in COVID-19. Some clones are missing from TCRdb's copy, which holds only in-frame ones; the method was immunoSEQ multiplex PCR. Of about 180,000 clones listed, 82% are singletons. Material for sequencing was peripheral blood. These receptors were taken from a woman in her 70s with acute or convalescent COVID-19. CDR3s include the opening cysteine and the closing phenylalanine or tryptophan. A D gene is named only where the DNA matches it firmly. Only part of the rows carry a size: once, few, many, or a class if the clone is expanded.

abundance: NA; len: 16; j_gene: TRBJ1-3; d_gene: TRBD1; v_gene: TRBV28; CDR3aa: CASSLWGQGAGNTIYF; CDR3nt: TGTGCCAGCAGTTTATGGGGACAGGGAGCTGGAAACACCATATATTTT
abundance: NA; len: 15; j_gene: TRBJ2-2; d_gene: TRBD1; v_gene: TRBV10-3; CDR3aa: CAISERQGDTGELFF; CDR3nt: TGTGCCATCAGTGAGAGGCAGGGGGACACCGGGGAGCTGTTTTTT
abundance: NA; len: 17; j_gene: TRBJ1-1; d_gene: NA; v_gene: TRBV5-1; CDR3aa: CASSLAGVVIGDTEAFF; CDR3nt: TGCGCCAGCAGCTTGGCCGGCGTAGTTATCGGGGACACTGAAGCTTTCTTT
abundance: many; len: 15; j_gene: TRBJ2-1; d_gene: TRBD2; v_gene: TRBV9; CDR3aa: CASSPSSGRANEQFF; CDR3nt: TGTGCCAGCAGCCCTAGTAGCGGGAGGGCCAATGAGCAGTTCTTC
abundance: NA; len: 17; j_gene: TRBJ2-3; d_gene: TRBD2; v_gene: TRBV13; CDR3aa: CASSLGTSGVISDTQYF; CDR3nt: TGTGCCAGCAGCTTGGGGACTAGCGGGGTAATATCAGATACGCAGTATTTT
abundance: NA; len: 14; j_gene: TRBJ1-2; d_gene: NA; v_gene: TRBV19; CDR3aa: CASSIIETAVGYTF; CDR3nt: TGTGCCAGTAGTATAATCGAAACAGCGGTTGGCTACACCTTC
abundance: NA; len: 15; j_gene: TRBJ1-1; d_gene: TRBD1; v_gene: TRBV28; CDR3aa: CASSVQGDMNTEAFF; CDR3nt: TGTGCCAGCAGCGTACAGGGGGACATGAACACTGAAGCTTTCTTT
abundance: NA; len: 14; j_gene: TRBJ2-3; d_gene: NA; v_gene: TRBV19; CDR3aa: CASSIAPSTDTQYF; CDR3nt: TGTGCCAGCTCAATAGCGCCGAGCACAGATACGCAGTATTTT
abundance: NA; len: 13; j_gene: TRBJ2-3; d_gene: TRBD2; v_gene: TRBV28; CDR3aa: CASSLAGVDTQYF; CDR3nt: TGTGCCAGCAGTTTAGCGGGAGTTGATACGCAGTATTTT
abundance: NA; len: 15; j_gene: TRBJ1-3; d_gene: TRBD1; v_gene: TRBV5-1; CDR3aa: CASSPGQASGNTIYF; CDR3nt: TGCGCCAGCAGCCCGGGACAGGCGAGCGGAAACACCATATATTTT
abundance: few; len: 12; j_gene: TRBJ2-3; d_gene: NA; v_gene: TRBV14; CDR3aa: CASSALRGTQYF; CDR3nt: TGTGCCAGCAGCGCCCTCAGGGGTACGCAGTATTTT
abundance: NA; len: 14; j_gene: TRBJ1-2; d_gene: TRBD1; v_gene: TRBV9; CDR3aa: CASKAGTGFHGYTF; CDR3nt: TGTGCCAGCAAAGCCGGGACAGGGTTCCATGGCTACACCTTC
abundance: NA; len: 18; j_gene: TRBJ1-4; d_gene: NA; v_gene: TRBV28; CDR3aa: CASSPPRGPRGSIGKLFF; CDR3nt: TGTGCCAGCAGTCCTCCTAGGGGACCAAGGGGGTCCATAGGAAAACTGTTTTTT
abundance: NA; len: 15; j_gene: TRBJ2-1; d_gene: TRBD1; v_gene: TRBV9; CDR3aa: CASGPTGNAHNEQFF; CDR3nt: TGTGCCAGCGGACCGACAGGGAATGCCCACAATGAGCAGTTCTTC
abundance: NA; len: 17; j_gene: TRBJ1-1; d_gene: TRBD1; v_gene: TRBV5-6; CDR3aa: CASRTGTGGRMITEAFF; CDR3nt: TGTGCCAGCAGAACCGGGACAGGGGGGCGAATGATCACTGAAGCTTTCTTT
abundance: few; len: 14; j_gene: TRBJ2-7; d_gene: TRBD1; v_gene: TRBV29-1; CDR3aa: CSVGTGVFTYEQYF; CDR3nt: TGCAGCGTTGGGACAGGGGTCTTCACCTACGAGCAGTACTTC
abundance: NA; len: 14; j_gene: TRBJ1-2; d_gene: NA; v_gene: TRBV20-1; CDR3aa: CSASQGGAPYGYTF; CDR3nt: TGCAGTGCTAGTCAGGGTGGGGCCCCATATGGCTACACCTTC
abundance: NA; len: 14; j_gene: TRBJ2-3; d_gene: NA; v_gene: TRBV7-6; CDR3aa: CASSLGGEADTQYF; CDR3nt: TGTGCCAGCAGCTTAGGAGGCGAGGCAGATACGCAGTATTTT
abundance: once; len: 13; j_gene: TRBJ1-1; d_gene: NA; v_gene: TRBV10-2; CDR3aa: CASSIEMNTEAFF; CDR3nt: TGCGCCAGCAGTATAGAGATGAACACTGAAGCTTTCTTT
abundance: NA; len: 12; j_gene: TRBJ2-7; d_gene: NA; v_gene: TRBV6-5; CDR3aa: CASSSSSYEQYF; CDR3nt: TGTGCCAGCAGTTCCAGCTCCTACGAGCAGTACTTC
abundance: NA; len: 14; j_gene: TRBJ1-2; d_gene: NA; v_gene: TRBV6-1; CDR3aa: CASSESRGTYGYTF; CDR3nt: TGTGCCAGCAGTGAATCCAGGGGCACGTATGGCTACACCTTC
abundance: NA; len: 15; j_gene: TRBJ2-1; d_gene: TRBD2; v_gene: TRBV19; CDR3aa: CASSVGTSGYNEQFF; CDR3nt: TGTGCCAGTAGTGTAGGAACTAGCGGCTACAATGAGCAGTTCTTC
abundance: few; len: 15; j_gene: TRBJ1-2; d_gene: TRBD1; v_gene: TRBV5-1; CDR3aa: CASTTNPGQYYGYTF; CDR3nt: TGCGCCAGCACAACGAACCCGGGACAGTACTATGGCTACACCTTC
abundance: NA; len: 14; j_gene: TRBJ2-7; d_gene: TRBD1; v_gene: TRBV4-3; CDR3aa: CASSLQTGGYEQYF; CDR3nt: TGCGCCAGCAGCCTACAAACAGGGGGATACGAGCAGTACTTC
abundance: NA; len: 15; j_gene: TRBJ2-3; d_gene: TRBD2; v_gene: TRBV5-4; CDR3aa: CASSTGGASTDTQYF; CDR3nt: TGTGCCAGCAGCACCGGGGGGGCTAGCACAGATACGCAGTATTTT
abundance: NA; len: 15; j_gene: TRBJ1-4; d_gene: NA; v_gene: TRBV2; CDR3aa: CASSEMRQGGEKLFF; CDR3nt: TGTGCCAGCAGTGAGATGAGGCAGGGCGGTGAAAAACTGTTTTTT
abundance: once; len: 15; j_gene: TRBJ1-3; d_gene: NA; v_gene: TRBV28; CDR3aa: CASSLYRVSGNTIYF; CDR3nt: TGTGCCAGCAGTTTATACAGGGTCTCTGGAAACACCATATATTTT
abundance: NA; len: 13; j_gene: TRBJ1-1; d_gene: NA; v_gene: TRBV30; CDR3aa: CAWSSGGNTEAFF; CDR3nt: TGTGCCTGGAGTTCGGGGGGAAACACTGAAGCTTTCTTT
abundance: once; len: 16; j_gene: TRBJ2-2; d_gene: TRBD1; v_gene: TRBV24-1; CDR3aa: CATSDLNRGKIGELFF; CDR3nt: TGTGCCACCAGTGATTTGAACAGGGGAAAAATCGGGGAGCTGTTTTTT
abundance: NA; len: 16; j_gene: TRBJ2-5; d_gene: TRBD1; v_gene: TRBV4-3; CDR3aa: CASSQRTGGALATQYF; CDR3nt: TGCGCCAGCAGCCAACGGACAGGGGGCGCGTTGGCGACCCAGTACTTC
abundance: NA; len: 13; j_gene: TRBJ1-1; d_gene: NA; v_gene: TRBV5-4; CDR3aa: CASSFTGYPEAFF; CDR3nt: TGTGCCAGCAGCTTCACGGGGTACCCTGAAGCTTTCTTT
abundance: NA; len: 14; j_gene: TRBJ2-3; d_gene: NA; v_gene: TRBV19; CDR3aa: CASTTGPGTDTQYF; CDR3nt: TGTGCCAGTACGACGGGTCCAGGGACAGATACGCAGTATTTT
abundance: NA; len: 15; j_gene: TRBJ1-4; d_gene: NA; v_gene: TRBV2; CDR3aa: CASSELRAANEKLFF; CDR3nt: TGTGCCAGCAGTGAGCTGAGGGCTGCTAATGAAAAACTGTTTTTT
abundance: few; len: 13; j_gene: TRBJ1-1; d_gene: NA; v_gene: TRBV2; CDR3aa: CASRADRNTEAFF; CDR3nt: TGTGCCAGCAGAGCGGACCGGAACACTGAAGCTTTCTTT
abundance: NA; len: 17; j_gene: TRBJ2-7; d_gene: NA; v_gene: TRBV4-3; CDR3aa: CASSQEVFRDKTYEQYF; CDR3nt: TGCGCCAGCAGCCAAGAGGTTTTCCGGGACAAGACCTACGAGCAGTACTTC
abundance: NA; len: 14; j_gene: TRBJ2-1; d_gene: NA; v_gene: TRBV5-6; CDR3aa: CASSLDVYGGEQFF; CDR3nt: TGTGCCAGCAGCTTGGACGTATACGGGGGTGAGCAGTTCTTC